This is a list of T cell receptor beta chains from one sample in a study of technical replicates of blood from a few donors. Here immunoSEQ multiplex PCR was the method, and the copy in TCRdb shows in-frame clones only, minus some. The sample lists approximately 79,000 clones; 96% were seen once. Sequenced input: T cells isolated from PBMCs. These receptors were taken from a human donor in good health. Both conserved end residues are part of each CDR3. D genes are given only for firm matches. A clone size is listed for some rows: how often the clone was seen (once, few, many), or a class if it is expanded.

>-|TRBD2|TRBV7-3|TRBJ2-1
CASSFGQRESGNEQFF
TGTGCCAGCAGCTTTGGTCAGCGGGAGAGCGGGAATGAGCAGTTCTTC
>-|TRBD1|TRBV9|TRBJ2-7
CASSQTGTGRYEQYF
TGTGCCAGCAGCCAGACCGGGACAGGGCGGTACGAGCAGTACTTC
>-|TRBD1|TRBV29-1|TRBJ2-5
CSGQGARETQYF
TGCAGCGGGCAGGGGGCGCGAGAGACCCAGTACTTC
>few|-|TRBV18|TRBJ1-1
CASSLMTGGNTEAFF
TGTGCCAGCTCACTAATGACAGGAGGGAACACTGAAGCTTTCTTT
>once|TRBD2|TRBV7-2|TRBJ2-5
CASSAGTSGGRETQYF
TGTGCCAGCAGCGCAGGGACTAGCGGGGGGAGAGAGACCCAGTACTTC
>-|-|TRBV21-1|TRBJ1-1
CADPGGTEAFF
TGTGCCGATCCGGGAGGAACTGAAGCTTTCTTT
>-|TRBD1|TRBV28|TRBJ1-1
CASRLDRVGEAFF
TGTGCCAGCAGGTTGGACAGGGTGGGTGAAGCTTTCTTT
>-|-|TRBV11-3|TRBJ2-3
CASSLTASTDTQYF
TGTGCCAGCAGCCTGACAGCTAGCACAGATACGCAGTATTTT
>-|-|TRBV7-7|TRBJ2-2
CASRSYTGELFF
TGTGCCAGCAGAAGCTACACCGGGGAGCTGTTTTTT
>-|-|TRBV7-3|TRBJ2-1
CASSLIGGSSYNEQFF
TGTGCCAGCAGCTTAATCGGTGGGAGCTCCTACAATGAGCAGTTCTTC
>-|-|TRBV4-2|TRBJ2-2
CASSRIGADLSGELFF
TGTGCCAGCAGCCGTATTGGGGCAGATCTAAGCGGGGAGCTGTTTTTT
>-|-|TRBV30|TRBJ2-1
CAWSVVKLSNSYNEQFF
TGTGCCTGGAGTGTAGTAAAACTATCAAACTCCTACAATGAGCAGTTCTTC
>once|-|TRBV4-1|TRBJ1-5
CASSQRQGPNQPQHF
TGCGCCAGCAGCCAGAGGCAGGGGCCGAATCAGCCCCAGCATTTT
>-|TRBD1|TRBV5-5|TRBJ1-4
CASSPTGQGEKLFF
TGTGCCAGCAGCCCGACAGGGCAGGGTGAAAAACTGTTTTTT
>-|TRBD1|TRBV4-3|TRBJ2-2
CASSQYPQGTNTGELFF
TGCGCCAGCAGCCAATACCCACAGGGGACGAACACCGGGGAGCTGTTTTTT
>-|TRBD1|TRBV10-3|TRBJ1-5
CAISDGRGLSQPQHF
TGTGCCATCAGTGATGGCAGGGGGCTAAGCCAGCCCCAGCATTTT
>-|TRBD2|TRBV30|TRBJ2-1
CAWSVAGDSEQFF
TGTGCCTGGAGTGTTGCGGGAGATAGTGAGCAGTTCTTC
>-|TRBD2|TRBV5-1|TRBJ2-5
CASSLPGLADFQETQYF
TGCGCCAGCAGCTTGCCTGGACTAGCGGACTTCCAAGAGACCCAGTACTTC
>-|-|TRBV10-3|TRBJ1-5
CAISESTGPQHF
TGTGCCATCAGTGAATCGACAGGGCCCCAGCATTTT
>-|TRBD2|TRBV2|TRBJ2-3
CASSRLRLLTSGDTDTQYF
TGTGCCAGCAGTCGCCTACGGCTCCTTACTAGCGGGGACACAGATACGCAGTATTTT
>-|TRBD2|TRBV28|TRBJ2-3
CASSLLTGGYTDTQYF
TGTGCCAGCAGTTTACTCACGGGGGGATACACAGATACGCAGTATTTT
>-|-|TRBV27|TRBJ1-1
CASSSVDRNTEAFF
TGTGCCAGCAGTTCCGTAGACAGGAACACTGAAGCTTTCTTT
>-|-|TRBV12-2|TRBJ1-2
CASRLQGINPYGYTF
TGTGCAAGTCGCTTACAGGGGATCAACCCCTATGGCTACACCTTC
>-|TRBD1|TRBV11-2|TRBJ2-7
CASSLGMTGSEQYF
TGTGCCAGCAGCTTGGGGATGACAGGGTCCGAGCAGTACTTC
>-|-|TRBV4-1|TRBJ2-7
CASSLTHQILIGENF
TGCGCCAGCAGTCTTACGCACCAAATTCTAATAGGAGAGAACTTC
>-|TRBD2|TRBV30|TRBJ2-2
CAWSVLAGMGTGELFF
TGTGCCTGGAGTGTACTAGCGGGAATGGGCACCGGGGAGCTGTTTTTT
>-|-|TRBV30|TRBJ2-1
CAWSVPALEQFF
TGTGCCTGGAGTGTACCCGCGCTCGAGCAGTTCTTC
>-|-|TRBV6-1|TRBJ1-5
CASSEANGIQPQHF
TGTGCCAGCAGTGAAGCGAACGGGATTCAGCCCCAGCATTTT
>-|TRBD1|TRBV5-1|TRBJ1-1
CASSRSGQGWANTEAFF
TGCGCCAGCAGCCGTTCCGGACAGGGCTGGGCCAACACTGAAGCTTTCTTT
>once|TRBD2|TRBV9|TRBJ2-1
CASSVSSGGSGEQFF
TGTGCCAGCAGCGTATCCAGCGGGGGCAGCGGGGAGCAGTTCTTC
>-|-|TRBV6-5|TRBJ1-1
CASSIRVSTEAFF
TGTGCCAGCAGCATCAGGGTATCCACTGAAGCTTTCTTT
>-|TRBD2|TRBV4-2|TRBJ2-1
CASSQWLGLADNEQFF
TGTGCCAGCAGCCAATGGTTGGGACTAGCGGACAATGAGCAGTTCTTC
>-|TRBD1|TRBV4-3|TRBJ2-2
CASSPFTGDLNTGELFF
TGCGCCAGCAGCCCGTTTACAGGGGATCTGAACACCGGGGAGCTGTTTTTT
>-|-|TRBV9|TRBJ1-2
CASSVETANYGYTF
TGTGCCAGCAGCGTAGAGACAGCCAACTATGGCTACACCTTC
>-|TRBD1|TRBV27|TRBJ1-1
CASGDRGLDTEAFF
TGTGCCAGCGGAGACAGGGGGCTGGACACTGAAGCTTTCTTT